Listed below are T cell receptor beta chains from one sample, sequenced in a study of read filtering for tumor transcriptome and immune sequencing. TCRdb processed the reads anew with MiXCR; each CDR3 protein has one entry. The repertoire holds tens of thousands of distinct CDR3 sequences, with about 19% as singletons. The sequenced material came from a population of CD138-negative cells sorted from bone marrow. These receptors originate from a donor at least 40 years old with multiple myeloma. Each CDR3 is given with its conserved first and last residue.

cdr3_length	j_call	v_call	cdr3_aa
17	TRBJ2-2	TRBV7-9	CASSLSRLAGVAGELFF
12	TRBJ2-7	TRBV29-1	CSVGQGANEQYF
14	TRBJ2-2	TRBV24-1	CATSVGSNTEELFF
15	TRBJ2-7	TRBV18	CASSRDRPPDYEQYF
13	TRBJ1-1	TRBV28	CASSLPDPTEAFF
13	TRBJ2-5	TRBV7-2	CASSGYIQETQYF
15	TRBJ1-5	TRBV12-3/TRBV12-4	CASSSPTGSNQPQHF
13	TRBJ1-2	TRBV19	CASSIRGIYGYTF
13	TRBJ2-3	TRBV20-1	CSARQPSTDTQYF
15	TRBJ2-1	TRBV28	CASRAGGSSYNEQFF
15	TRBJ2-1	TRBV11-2	CASRRISGRYNEQFF
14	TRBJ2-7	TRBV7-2	CASSPSGRIYEQYF
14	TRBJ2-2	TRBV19	CATHPGSGTGELFF
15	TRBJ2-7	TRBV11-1	CSSSLFAGGYYEQYF
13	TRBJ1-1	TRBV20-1	CSASRCPLPEAFF
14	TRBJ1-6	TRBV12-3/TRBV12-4	CASSPDRLHSPLHF
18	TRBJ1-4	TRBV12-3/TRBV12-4	CASSRRDTRIAPNEWVFF
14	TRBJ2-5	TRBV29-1	CSVETTSGRETQYF
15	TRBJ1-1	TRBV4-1	CASSQAGTVNTEAFF
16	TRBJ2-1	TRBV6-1	CAISPEGLAGWAEQFF
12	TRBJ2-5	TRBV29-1	CSVSPTQETQYF
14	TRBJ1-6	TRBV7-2	CASSKTVPNSPLHF
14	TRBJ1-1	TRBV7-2	CASSFTGMNTEAFF
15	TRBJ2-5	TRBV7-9	CASSLSTWVGETQYF
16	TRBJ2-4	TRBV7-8	CASSFRTGRGEAIQYF
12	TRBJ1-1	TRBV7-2	CASSLAVDEAFF
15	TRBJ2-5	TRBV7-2	CASSWGTSFSETQYF
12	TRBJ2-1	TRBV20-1	CSAREPGVEQFF
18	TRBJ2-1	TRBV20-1	CSASKASGRVGTYNEQFF
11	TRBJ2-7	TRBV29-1	CSVGYRGEQYF
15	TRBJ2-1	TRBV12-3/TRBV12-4	CASSLSQGPYNEQFF
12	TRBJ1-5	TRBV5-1	CASSCPWVPQHF
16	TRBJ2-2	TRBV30	CARSATGAPRVGELFF
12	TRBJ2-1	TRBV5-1	CASSLFRNEQFF
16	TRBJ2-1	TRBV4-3	CASSQGTSGSRHEQFF
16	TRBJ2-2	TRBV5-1	CASMQGAFPNTGELFF
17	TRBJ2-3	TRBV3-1	CASSLAGGGRGTDTQYF
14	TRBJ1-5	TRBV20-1	CSARAGQGSRSQHF
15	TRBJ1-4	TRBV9	CASSAAGRANEKLFF
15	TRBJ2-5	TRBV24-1	CATSDPKRNQETQYF
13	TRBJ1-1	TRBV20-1	CSASGEMNTEAFF